This record covers a single TCR beta chain. Its cognate antigen is unknown. The V end was cut by 1 base, the J end by 3 bases, with 15 bases between. The CDR3 extends over 17 amino acids. Germline V lookup: CDR1 SGHVS, CDR2 FQNEAQ. This sample was included in a study of OX40 agonist ivuxolimab in advanced cancers. Turning to the study itself: While on treatment, patients had intravenous ivuxolimab at 0.01 to 10 mg/kg every 2 weeks. General study results and limits: With doses of 0.1-3.0 mg/kg, partial responders showed among the lowest clonal expansion. CD4+ T cells averaged fewer expanded clones than CD8+ T cells.

A history of autoimmune disease or systemic immunosuppression excluded patients. The table came from immunoSEQ multiplex PCR; TCRdb's copy has only in-frame clones and leaves some out. The sample includes about 20,000 clones, 70% to 90% seen only once; the top ten take around 62%. The specimen comprised CD4+ or CD8+ T cells sorted from blood, sampled in a trial of the OX40 agonist ivuxolimab. The clonotype comes from an adult with an advanced solid tumor such as melanoma, head and neck, liver or kidney cancer. V gene TRBV7-8 combines with J gene TRBJ2-2, with D possibly matching TRBD2 (7 bases). CDR3: CASSLDLAGAYTGELFF. The CDR3 DNA is TGTGCCAGCAGCTTAGACTTGGCGGGGGCCTACACCGGGGAGCTGTTTTTT.